These T cell receptor beta chains were read from a single sample in a study of beta chain features in type 1 diabetes. Profiled with immunoSEQ multiplex PCR; TCRdb holds only in-frame clones, not every one. The table shows a few hundred thousand clones, with approximately 25% occurring only once. The sample consisted of naive CD4+ T cells from blood. The receptor set was obtained from a woman aged 30 to 39 with type 1 diabetes. Both conserved end residues are part of each CDR3. The order of the fields is clone size, V gene, CDR3 length, D gene, CDR3 protein. D genes are given only for firm matches. Clone size, where shown, is once, few, many, or a class for clones that have expanded.

clone size: -
V gene: TRBV5-1
CDR3 length: 14
D gene: -
CDR3 protein: CASSSAPGEYGYTF

clone size: few
V gene: TRBV27
CDR3 length: 15
D gene: TRBD1
CDR3 protein: CASTIGTGRTGELFF

clone size: -
V gene: TRBV21-1
CDR3 length: 15
D gene: -
CDR3 protein: CASSNKGRVLYEQYF

clone size: few
V gene: TRBV30
CDR3 length: 13
D gene: -
CDR3 protein: CACNLQGKDEQFF

clone size: -
V gene: TRBV19
CDR3 length: 15
D gene: -
CDR3 protein: CASSWGLPTYNEQFF

clone size: -
V gene: TRBV11-2
CDR3 length: 15
D gene: TRBD1
CDR3 protein: CASSPIRDREVGYTF

clone size: -
V gene: TRBV9
CDR3 length: 16
D gene: TRBD2
CDR3 protein: CASSEGGLATQETQYF

clone size: -
V gene: TRBV29-1
CDR3 length: 10
D gene: -
CDR3 protein: CSVVRTEAFF

clone size: -
V gene: TRBV19
CDR3 length: 13
D gene: -
CDR3 protein: CASSIQGRETQYF

clone size: few
V gene: TRBV7-6
CDR3 length: 15
D gene: -
CDR3 protein: CASSLGPSSYNEQFF

clone size: -
V gene: TRBV28
CDR3 length: 12
D gene: TRBD1
CDR3 protein: CASWDRLDTQYF

clone size: -
V gene: TRBV11-2
CDR3 length: 18
D gene: TRBD2
CDR3 protein: CASSLDLGLAGGVNEQFF

clone size: few
V gene: TRBV9
CDR3 length: 12
D gene: -
CDR3 protein: CASSAREDGYTF

clone size: few
V gene: TRBV30
CDR3 length: 12
D gene: -
CDR3 protein: CAWSQSNQPQHF

clone size: -
V gene: TRBV29-1
CDR3 length: 10
D gene: -
CDR3 protein: CSASSDTQYF

clone size: few
V gene: TRBV30
CDR3 length: 14
D gene: -
CDR3 protein: CAWSLGGAAYEQYF

clone size: few
V gene: TRBV30
CDR3 length: 11
D gene: -
CDR3 protein: CAWSTSGGYTF

clone size: few
V gene: TRBV5-1
CDR3 length: 14
D gene: -
CDR3 protein: CASSLEGQPYEQYF

clone size: -
V gene: TRBV30
CDR3 length: 17
D gene: TRBD2
CDR3 protein: CAWSLAPSSGRKNEQFF

clone size: few
V gene: TRBV9
CDR3 length: 16
D gene: -
CDR3 protein: CASSVAWESSTDTQYF

clone size: -
V gene: TRBV28
CDR3 length: 15
D gene: -
CDR3 protein: CASSLFNSIGEKLFF

clone size: few
V gene: TRBV30
CDR3 length: 14
D gene: TRBD1
CDR3 protein: CAWSVGTGGTELFF

clone size: -
V gene: TRBV30
CDR3 length: 12
D gene: -
CDR3 protein: CAWSRGDYEQYF

clone size: -
V gene: TRBV5-4
CDR3 length: 16
D gene: TRBD1
CDR3 protein: CASSGGATGGEETQYF

clone size: -
V gene: TRBV1
CDR3 length: 16
D gene: -
CDR3 protein: CTSSQVIQGKSYEQYF

clone size: -
V gene: TRBV18
CDR3 length: 15
D gene: TRBD1
CDR3 protein: CASSLQDRGDQPQHF

clone size: -
V gene: TRBV7-9
CDR3 length: 15
D gene: TRBD1
CDR3 protein: CASSSTGDAKNIQYF

clone size: few
V gene: TRBV1
CDR3 length: 15
D gene: -
CDR3 protein: CTSSHPRTGEGTQYF

clone size: -
V gene: TRBV6-5
CDR3 length: 15
D gene: TRBD2
CDR3 protein: CASRLAGGRADTQYF

clone size: few
V gene: TRBV6-5
CDR3 length: 16
D gene: TRBD2
CDR3 protein: CASRYAGLGKLDTQYF

clone size: few
V gene: TRBV2
CDR3 length: 13
D gene: -
CDR3 protein: CASALEMAETQYF

clone size: -
V gene: TRBV30
CDR3 length: 14
D gene: -
CDR3 protein: CAWSVLAVYNEQFF

clone size: few
V gene: TRBV19
CDR3 length: 15
D gene: TRBD2
CDR3 protein: CASSNLAGDSYEQYF